This T cell receptor beta chain was identified in a study of T cell changes during pregnancy in multiple sclerosis. Profiled with immunoSEQ multiplex PCR; TCRdb holds only in-frame clones, not every one. Of more than 50,000 clones listed, more than 90% are singletons. Trimming cost V 2 bases and J 5 bases; bases outside gene matches: 11. This CDR3 is 16 amino acids long. Germline V CDR1 and CDR2: MNHGY, SAAAGT. The sequence was obtained from a female donor in good health, enrolled as a control in a pregnancy study. The starting material was peripheral blood, obtained after pregnancy. The chain employs TRBV6-8 and TRBJ2-7; 8 positions agree with TRBD1. The CDR3 DNA follows: TGTGCCAGCAGTTACCACCAGACGAGACAGGGGAACGAGCAGTACTTC. Residues: CASSYHQTRQGNEQYF.